Presented here are 5 T cell receptor beta chains from one specimen sequenced in a study of T-cell memory formation after mild COVID-19. TCRdb analysed the 5' RACE reads with MiXCR anew, one entry per CDR3 protein. The table shows 280,000 or so distinct CDR3 sequences, with roughly 8% occurring only once. The sample comprised PBMCs or a T cell subset sorted from them (not recorded which). Receptors originate from a man between 18 and 29 years old who had mild COVID-19 (a few samples of this study predate the infection). Cell type and time point are not known.

The genes are TRBV5-5 and TRBJ2-1; 12 nucleotides line up with TRBD2. From germline, CDR1 is SGHKS and CDR2 YYEKEE (reference sequence). This CDR3 is 18 amino acids long. V trimming: 4 bases; J trimming: 0 bases; junction bases outside the gene matches: 8. CDR3 in DNA: TGTGCCAGCAGCCGCCCACTAGCGGGGGGCAGCTCCTACAATGAGCAGTTCTTC. The encoded protein is CASSRPLAGGSSYNEQFF.

This clonotype was picked up a small number of times. The chain is built from TRBV5-4 and TRBJ1-2, with 8 bases identical to TRBD1. This CDR3 spans 14 amino acids. The junction had 10 bases not matched to a gene; V was cut back by 4 bases and J by 8 bases. Per the germline V gene, CDR1 is SGHNT and CDR2 is YYREEE (reference sequence). The CDR3 loop reads CASSLGQGEFGYTF. The CDR3 DNA reads TGTGCCAGCAGCCTTGGACAGGGCGAATTCGGCTACACCTTC.

This clonotype showed up many times. The genes are TRBV4-3 and TRBJ2-7, with 9 nucleotides matching TRBD2. CDR1 is LGHNA, CDR2 YSLEER, per germline. The junction had 8 bases not matched to a gene; V was cut back by 0 bases and J by 2 bases. CDR3 length equals 17 residues. CDR3 nucleotides: TGCGCCAGCAGCCAAGATGGGATGGCTAGCGGGGCCTACGAGCAGTACTTC. Protein sequence: CASSQDGMASGAYEQYF.

The chain uses TRBV7-2 and TRBJ1-1; D is unresolved. V shed 5 bases and J shed 1 base, with 8 bases lying between them. Germline assignment: CDR1 SGHTA and CDR2 FQGNSA. The CDR3 is 13 amino acids. The CDR3 is CASSRIPNTEAFF. CDR3 DNA sequence: TGTGCCAGCAGCAGAATTCCGAACACTGAAGCTTTCTTT.

This clonotype occurred a few times. V usage is TRBV7-9 and J usage is TRBJ1-1, with D maybe TRBD1 (5 bases). The V and J ends lost 6 bases and 5 bases respectively, with 10 bases between them. The CDR3 runs to 12 residues. Germline V lookup: CDR1 SEHNR, CDR2 FQNEAQ (reference sequence). CDR3 nucleotide sequence: TGTGCCAGCAGGGACGGGGGGACTGAAGCTTTCTTT. It specifies CASRDGGTEAFF.